One sample yielded the 14 T cell receptor beta chains listed below, sequenced in a study of stem cell transplantation in POMP-related autoinflammatory disease. The repertoire was sequenced with immunoSEQ multiplex PCR; TCRdb's copy has only in-frame clones and lacks some. The table shows some 30,000 clones, with 85% to 90% occurring only once. Sequenced material: CD4+ T cells from PBMCs, taken before stem cell transplantation. These receptors all come from a human donor with POMP-related autoinflammation and immune dysregulation (PRAID).

This chain uses TRBV7-3 with TRBJ1-5, with D unresolved. This CDR3 is built from 15 residues. Germline V lookup: CDR1 SGHTA, CDR2 FQGTGA. V was trimmed by 1 base and J by 0 bases, leaving 7 bases between them. Written as DNA, the CDR3 is TGTGCCAGCAGCTTAATCACGGATAGCAATCAGCCCCAGCATTTT. This codes for CASSLITDSNQPQHF.

The chain uses TRBV19 and TRBJ2-5; TRBD2 matches at 12 bases. The CDR3 spans 14 residues. CDR1 is LNHDA, CDR2 SQIVND, per germline (reference sequence). V was pared by 8 bases and J by 5 bases, with 6 bases of the junction left unmatched. The CDR3 coding sequence is TGTGCCAGTCCTAGCGGGAGGGCCGTCGAGACCCAGTACTTC. Protein product: CASPSGRAVETQYF.

This clone was found a few times. The J gene is TRBJ1-1, the V gene TRBV18; D is undetermined. Trimming removed 1 base from V and 3 bases from J, with 9 bases in between. CDR1 and CDR2 (germline): KGHSH, LQKENI. The length of the CDR3 is 14 residues. CDR3 loop: CASSPLARDTEAFF. DNA of the CDR3: TGTGCCAGCTCACCACTGGCGAGGGACACTGAAGCTTTCTTT. The variable domain in full, completed from reference TRBV18 and TRBJ1-1, reads NAGVMQNPRHLVRRRGQEARLRCSPMKGHSHVYWYRQLPEEGLKFMVYLQKENIIDESGMPKERFSAEFPKEGPSILRIQQVVRGDSAAYFCASSPLARDTEAFFGQGTRLTVV.

V usage is TRBV5-1 and J usage is TRBJ1-2; D call uncertain. The CDR3 is 15 amino acids. From germline, CDR1 is SGHRS and CDR2 YFSETQ. Trimming pared 0 bases from V and 2 bases from J, leaving 11 bases between. The CDR3 DNA is TGCGCCAGCAGCTTGGGAGGCTTTTGGAACTATGGCTACACCTTC. This encodes CASSLGGFWNYGYTF.

The CDR3 protein is CASSLEPGLAYEQYF. Here the CDR3 DNA reads TGCGCCAGCAGCTTGGAGCCGGGACTAGCCTACGAGCAGTACTTC. This chain joins TRBV5-1 and TRBJ2-7, with 8 bases matching TRBD2. The germline CDR1 and CDR2 sequences are SGHRS and YFSETQ. This CDR3 region has 15 residues. The ends lost 0 bases at V and 2 bases at J; junction bases unmatched: 4.

This clone appeared a few times. This chain uses TRBV18 with TRBJ2-7; D might be TRBD1 or TRBD2, each matching 6 bases. This CDR3 spans 12 amino acids. Germline CDR1 reads KGHSH; CDR2 reads LQKENI. V lost 9 bases, J lost 2 bases, and 11 bases lay in between. The chain's CDR3 is CASRGATYEQYF. CDR3 nucleotides: TGTGCCAGTAGGGGGGCAACCTACGAGCAGTACTTC.

The CDR3 DNA reads TGTGCCAGCAGCCCGGGACAGTCCACAGATACGCAGTATTTT. This encodes CASSPGQSTDTQYF. This sequence joins TRBV7-3 and TRBJ2-3; 7 positions match TRBD1. Germline V gene lookup returns CDR1 SGHTA and CDR2 FQGTGA. This CDR3 is 14 amino acids long. After removal of 5 bases from V and 2 bases from J, the junction contained 4 bases not matched to a gene.

The chain has TRBV5-4 and TRBJ2-7, with D perhaps matching TRBD1 (5 bases). Germline V gene sequence: CDR1 SGHNT, CDR2 YYREEE (reference sequence). This CDR3 contains 14 residues. V dropped 0 bases and J dropped 6 bases, with 13 bases sitting between them. CDR3 sequence (DNA): TGTGCCAGCAGCTTGGCCAGGGATATCTGCGAGCAGTACTTC. It encodes CASSLARDICEQYF.

V usage is TRBV6-5 and J usage is TRBJ2-2; 11 bases fit TRBD2. With V trimmed by 5 bases and J by 6 bases, 5 bases remained unmatched. CDR3 size: 15 residues. The germline gives CDR1 MNHEY, CDR2 SVGAGI. The CDR3 DNA sequence: TGTGCCAGCAGTATAGCGGGAGGGCCACCCGGGGAGCTGTTTTTT. Its protein is CASSIAGGPPGELFF.

This clone was detected once. The chain is built from TRBV20-1 and TRBJ2-7; no definite D call. V was pared by 3 bases and J by 6 bases, with 3 bases between. There are 9 residues in the CDR3. The germline V gene has CDR1 DFQATT and CDR2 SNEGSKA (reference sequence). The CDR3 is CSASLEQYF. The CDR3 DNA reads as TGCAGTGCTAGCCTCGAGCAGTACTTC.

The J gene is TRBJ2-3, the V gene TRBV6-1, with TRBD2 matching 9 bases. The CDR3 spans 14 residues. The germline CDR1 and CDR2 sequences are MNHNS and SASEGT. Trimming removed 4 bases from V and 6 bases from J; junction bases left unmatched: 5. In DNA form, the CDR3 reads TGTGCCAGCAGTGTAGCGGGAGAATCCGATACGCAGTATTTT. The encoded protein is CASSVAGESDTQYF.

V usage is TRBV4-1 and J usage is TRBJ1-1; possible D gene TRBD1, 5 bases. The CDR3 covers 16 residues. Trimming took off 4 bases at V and 2 bases at J, with 17 bases between the two ends. Germline V gives CDR1 MGHRA, CDR2 YSYEKL. CDR3 DNA sequence: TGCGCCAGCAGCCCGGGGGTTTTGGGCCTTAACACTGAAGCTTTCTTT. Translated, it gives CASSPGVLGLNTEAFF.

This chain's CDR3 is CASSWSSGSPGELFF. The CDR3 region has the DNA TGTGCCAGCAGCTGGTCTAGCGGGAGTCCCGGGGAGCTGTTTTTT. V and J are TRBV11-3 and TRBJ2-2; 10 bases fit TRBD2. In germline, CDR1 is SGHNT, CDR2 YENEEA. Unmatched junction bases numbered 5, after V lost 4 bases and J lost 6 bases. The CDR3 consists of 15 residues.

V usage is TRBV18 and J usage is TRBJ1-2, with D perhaps matching TRBD1 (5 bases). Germline loops: CDR1 KGHSH, CDR2 LQKENI. Between the trimmed V and J ends, which lost 3 bases and 0 bases, there was a span of 11 bases. This CDR3 is 15 amino acids long. CDR3 nucleotide sequence: TGTGCCAGCTCACCTGGACATTCGCCTAACTATGGCTACACCTTC. This codes for CASSPGHSPNYGYTF.